The clone carrying this TCR beta chain was seen repeatedly, ten times or more. As yet, its antigen is unknown. Deletions cut 2 bases from V and 2 bases from J, with 12 bases between. The CDR3 consists of 15 residues. Germline CDR1 MNHEY, CDR2 SVGEGT. The repertoire came from unfractionated whole blood and reflected all unsorted peripheral T cells. This sample stems from a study of HIV-infected patients and healthy controls. Alpha and beta constant-region primers primed reverse transcription of 400 to 500 ng RNA. Using multiplexing indices, alpha and beta chain libraries were generated apart by chain-specific third strand synthesis. One primer pair amplified all rearrangements per chain; each cDNA got molecular barcodes. One entry per CDR3 protein, called by TCRdb with MiXCR from the 5' RACE reads. The sample yields 7,500 to 10,000 distinct CDR3 sequences, over 8% seen once. Points from the study as a whole: Untreated HIV+ repertoires had roughly threefold fewer distinct CDR3s and lower Shannon diversity than healthy controls. Mean usage of eight alpha and eight beta V genes differed significantly in HIV-infected patients versus controls. MAIT alpha-chain CDR3s were frequent in healthy controls, depleted in HIV+.

Sequences were derived from blood, sampled before antiretroviral therapy. The chain couples TRBV6-2 or TRBV6-3 to TRBJ2-5; D unresolved. The TCR sequence derives from an adult with HIV infection. The donor label of this sample is uncertain. In nucleotides, the CDR3 is TGTGCCAGCAGTTACCCGCTTCCGCGTCAAGAGACCCAGTACTTC. Encoded protein: CASSYPLPRQETQYF.